The 13 T cell receptor beta chains presented below share a single source sample, sequenced in a study of OX40 agonist ivuxolimab in advanced cancers. The table came from immunoSEQ multiplex PCR; TCRdb's copy has only in-frame clones and leaves some out. The table records 35,000 to 45,000 clones, approximately 90% of them present only once. Sequences were derived from CD4+ or CD8+ T cells sorted from blood, sampled in a trial of the OX40 agonist ivuxolimab. All receptors come from an adult with an advanced solid tumor such as melanoma, head and neck, liver or kidney cancer.

The gene calls are TRBV4-2 and TRBJ2-3; 13 bases align to TRBD2. Germline V gene lookup returns CDR1 LGHNA and CDR2 YNFKEQ. After removal of 4 bases from V and 1 base from J, the junction contained 8 bases not matched to a gene. The length of the CDR3 is 18 residues. The CDR3 coding sequence is TGTGCCAGCAGCCGAGGATTCGGGACTAGCGGGGGCACAGATACGCAGTATTTT. Protein sequence: CASSRGFGTSGGTDTQYF.

This clone was counted once. The chain recombines TRBV5-1 with TRBJ2-2; 8 nucleotides agree with TRBD1. The CDR3 runs 16 residues. Germline CDR1 SGHRS, CDR2 YFSETQ. V lost 4 bases to trimming and J lost 6 bases; unmatched junction nucleotides: 11. The CDR3 protein is CASSPRAGGAAGELFF. The CDR3, as DNA: TGCGCCAGCAGCCCCCGGGCAGGGGGCGCGGCCGGGGAGCTGTTTTTT.

The V call is TRBV4-3, the J call TRBJ2-5, with TRBD2 as a possible D gene (7 bases). Germline V gene lookup returns CDR1 LGHNA and CDR2 YSLEER. This CDR3 region has 16 residues. Trimming pared 0 bases from V and 3 bases from J, leaving 14 bases between. Here the CDR3 reads CASSQDRRGGEETQYF. CDR3 DNA: TGCGCCAGCAGCCAAGATAGGAGGGGGGGGGAAGAGACCCAGTACTTC.

The CDR3 nucleotides are TGCAGCGTTGACGTTTTCGGACAGGGAGGTGAAGCTTTCTTT. Protein: CSVDVFGQGGEAFF. The V gene is TRBV29-1, the J gene TRBJ1-1, with 8 bases fitting TRBD1. Germline-derived CDR1 and CDR2 are SQVTM and ANQGSEA. The V segment lost 3 bases and the J segment 7 bases; nucleotides outside the gene matches: 10. The length of the CDR3 is 14 residues.

This rearrangement joins TRBV11-2 to TRBJ2-7; TRBD1 is a possible D gene (6 bases). Germline V lookup: CDR1 SGHAT, CDR2 FQNNGV. Trimming pared 3 bases from V and 3 bases from J, leaving 9 bases between. This CDR3 has 13 residues. This CDR3 is CASSFAGDYEQYF. The CDR3 region has the DNA TGTGCCAGCAGCTTCGCAGGGGACTACGAGCAGTACTTC.

The rearrangement joins TRBV6-5 to TRBJ2-1; 11 nucleotides align to TRBD2. The CDR3 consists of 15 residues. CDR1 and CDR2 (germline): MNHEY, SVGAGI. With 5 bases clipped from V and 7 bases from J, the junction kept 7 bases outside the gene matches. The CDR3 reads CASSLLAGVRNEQFF. DNA for the CDR3: TGTGCCAGCAGTCTACTAGCGGGAGTGCGAAATGAGCAGTTCTTC.

This clone was observed a single time. The gene calls are TRBV10-2 and TRBJ1-5; D ambiguous. V gave up 0 bases and J gave up 2 bases, with 11 bases separating them. The CDR3 length is 16 residues. CDR1 is WSHSY, CDR2 SAAADI, per germline. The CDR3 spells CASSESFGVGNQPQHF. The CDR3 DNA reads TGCGCCAGCAGTGAGTCATTCGGGGTGGGCAATCAGCCCCAGCATTTT.

The V and J genes are TRBV6-1 and TRBJ2-7; D is possibly TRBD2 (5 bases). V lost 0 bases to trimming and J lost 3 bases, with 12 bases between them. The CDR3 contains 15 residues. CDR1 is MNHNS and CDR2 is SASEGT in the germline V gene. As DNA, the CDR3 is TGTGCCAGCAGTGAAGCTGGAATGAGGGACTACGAGCAGTACTTC. Protein product: CASSEAGMRDYEQYF.

The J gene is TRBJ2-1, the V gene TRBV2, with 9 bases that match TRBD2. The CDR3 has 15 amino acids. V lost 6 bases and J lost 8; bases outside the gene matches: 11. CDR1 is SNHLY, CDR2 FYNNEI, per germline. DNA for the CDR3: TGTGCCAGCAGGCGGCGGCGGGAGGGCCTCGATGAGCAGTTCTTC. Translating gives CASRRRREGLDEQFF.

V gene TRBV5-8 combines with J gene TRBJ2-3; 10 nucleotides match TRBD2. After removal of 4 bases from V and 2 bases from J, the junction contained 4 bases not matched to a gene. This CDR3 has 15 residues. Germline V lookup: CDR1 SGHTS, CDR2 YDEGEE. CDR3 in amino acids: CASSLAGEVTDTQYF. In nucleotides, the CDR3 is TGTGCCAGCAGCCTAGCGGGAGAGGTCACAGATACGCAGTATTTT.

The V call is TRBV5-5, the J call TRBJ2-7; TRBD1 might be the D (5 bases). Germline values: CDR1 SGHKS, CDR2 YYEKEE (reference sequence). The CDR3 consists of 13 residues. The V gene lost 4 bases and the J gene lost 1 base, with 9 bases spanning the gap. The CDR3 DNA sequence: TGTGCCAGCAGCCAGACAGCATCCTACGAGCAGTACTTC. This codes for CASSQTASYEQYF.

This clone has a single count. The CDR3 sequence is CASSQDRTNSGANVLTF. The DNA of the CDR3 is TGCGCCAGCAGCCAAGACCGGACAAACTCTGGGGCCAACGTCCTGACTTTC. The chain carries TRBV4-3 and TRBJ2-6; D might be TRBD1 (5 bases). CDR1 and CDR2 from the germline V gene are LGHNA and YSLEER. The CDR3 has 17 residues. The germline V and J ends were trimmed by 0 bases and 0 bases, with 9 bases remaining between them.

J is TRBJ2-3 and V is TRBV6-5; 9 positions agree with TRBD2. Germline assignment: CDR1 MNHEY and CDR2 SVGAGI. Unmatched junction bases numbered 4, after V lost 5 bases and J lost 1 base. The CDR3 runs to 15 residues. CDR3 protein: CASSPRTSGTDTQYF. CDR3 in DNA: TGTGCCAGCAGTCCCCGGACTAGCGGCACAGATACGCAGTATTTT.